This TCR beta chain was obtained from a study of blood T cell repertoires in COVID-19. Study as a whole: The samples span acute and convalescent COVID-19 from the United States, Italy and Spain. T cells, B-cell-depleted T cells, or PBMCs provided the cDNA or gDNA that served as material.

The trim removed 5 bases at V and 4 bases at J, leaving 2 bases unmatched. Germline assignment: CDR1 SGHAT and CDR2 FQNNGV. The CDR3 contains 15 residues. Authors' methods: Estimated nucleated cell counts came from reference gene primer amplification. The table came from immunoSEQ multiplex PCR; TCRdb's copy has only in-frame clones and leaves some out. Clone size and the V and J calls come from that table; the DNA yielded D and trimming. Of 55,000 to 70,000 clones in the sample, approximately 80% were seen once. The gene calls are TRBV11-2 and TRBJ2-1; 13 bases are a match to TRBD2. This receptor was identified in a human donor in a cohort sampled during active COVID-19. The sequencing input was peripheral blood. CDR3 coding DNA: TGTGCCAGCAGCCTACTAGCGGGGGGGTACAATGAGCAGTTCTTC. Its protein product is CASSLLAGGYNEQFF.